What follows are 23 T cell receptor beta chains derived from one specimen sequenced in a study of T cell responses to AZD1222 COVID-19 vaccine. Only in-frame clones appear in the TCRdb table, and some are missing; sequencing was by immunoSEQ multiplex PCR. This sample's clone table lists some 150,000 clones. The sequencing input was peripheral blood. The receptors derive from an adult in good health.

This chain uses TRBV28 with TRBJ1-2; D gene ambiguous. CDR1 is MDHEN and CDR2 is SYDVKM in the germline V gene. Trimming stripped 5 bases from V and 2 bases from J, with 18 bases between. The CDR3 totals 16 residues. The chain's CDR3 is CASSLMFTKGNYGYTF. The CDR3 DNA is TGTGCCAGCAGTCTAATGTTTACAAAAGGGAACTATGGCTACACCTTC.

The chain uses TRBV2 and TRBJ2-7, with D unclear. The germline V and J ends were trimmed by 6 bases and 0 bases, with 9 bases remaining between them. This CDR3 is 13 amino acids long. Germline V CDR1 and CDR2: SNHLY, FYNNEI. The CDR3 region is CASRYASSYEQYF. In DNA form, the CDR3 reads TGTGCCAGCAGATACGCTAGCTCCTACGAGCAGTACTTC.

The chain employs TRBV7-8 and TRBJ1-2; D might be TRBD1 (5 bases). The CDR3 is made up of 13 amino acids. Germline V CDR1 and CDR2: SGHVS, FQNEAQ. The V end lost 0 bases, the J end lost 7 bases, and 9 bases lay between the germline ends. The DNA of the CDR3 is TGTGCCAGCAGCTTAGCGCCCGGGGGTGGCTACACCTTC. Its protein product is CASSLAPGGGYTF.

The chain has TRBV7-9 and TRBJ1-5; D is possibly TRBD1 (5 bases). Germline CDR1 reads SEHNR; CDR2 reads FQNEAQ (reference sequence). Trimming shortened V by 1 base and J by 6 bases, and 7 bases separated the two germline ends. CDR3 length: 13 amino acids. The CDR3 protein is CASSLGGAQPQHF. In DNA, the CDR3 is TGTGCCAGCAGCTTAGGAGGGGCTCAGCCCCAGCATTTT.

Here the CDR3 DNA reads TGTGCCAGCAGCCAATATTTTGGGACTGGCTACACCTTC. Translation: CASSQYFGTGYTF. V is TRBV3-1 (or the pseudogene TRBV3-2) and J is TRBJ1-2, with a weak D call TRBD1 (5 bases). Germline assignment: CDR1 LGHDT and CDR2 YNNKEL (reference sequence). With 2 bases removed from V and 7 bases from J, the gap between germline ends came to 11 bases. CDR3 length: 13 residues.

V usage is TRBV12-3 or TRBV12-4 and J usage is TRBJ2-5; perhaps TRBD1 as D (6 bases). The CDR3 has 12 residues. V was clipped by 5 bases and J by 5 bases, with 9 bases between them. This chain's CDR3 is CASSPQGETQYF. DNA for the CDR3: TGTGCCAGCAGTCCCCAGGGGGAGACCCAGTACTTC.

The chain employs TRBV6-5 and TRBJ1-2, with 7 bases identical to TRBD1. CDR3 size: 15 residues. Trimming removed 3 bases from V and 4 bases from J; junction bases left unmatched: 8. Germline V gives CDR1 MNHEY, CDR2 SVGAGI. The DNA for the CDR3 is TGTGCCAGCAGTTATGGACAGGCGGTGGGCTATGGCTACACCTTC. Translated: CASSYGQAVGYGYTF.

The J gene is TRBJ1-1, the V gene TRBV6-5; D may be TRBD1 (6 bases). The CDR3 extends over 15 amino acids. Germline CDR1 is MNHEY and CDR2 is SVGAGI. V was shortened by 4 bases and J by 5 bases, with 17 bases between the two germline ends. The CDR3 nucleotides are TGTGCCAGCAGTTCCCCGGGGGGCCAGGGGACTGAAGCTTTCTTT. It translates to CASSSPGGQGTEAFF.

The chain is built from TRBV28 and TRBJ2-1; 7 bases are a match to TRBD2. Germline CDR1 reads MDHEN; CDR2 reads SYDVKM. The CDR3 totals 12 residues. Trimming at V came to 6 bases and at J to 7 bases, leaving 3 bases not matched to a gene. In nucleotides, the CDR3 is TGTGCCAGCAGCCAAGCGGGGAATGAGCAGTTCTTC. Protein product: CASSQAGNEQFF.

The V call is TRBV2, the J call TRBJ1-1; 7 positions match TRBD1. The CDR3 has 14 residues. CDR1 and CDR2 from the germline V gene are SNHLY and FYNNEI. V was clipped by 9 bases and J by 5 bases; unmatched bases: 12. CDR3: CAREDKGAGTEAFF. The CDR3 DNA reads TGTGCCAGAGAAGATAAGGGGGCAGGGACTGAAGCTTTCTTT.

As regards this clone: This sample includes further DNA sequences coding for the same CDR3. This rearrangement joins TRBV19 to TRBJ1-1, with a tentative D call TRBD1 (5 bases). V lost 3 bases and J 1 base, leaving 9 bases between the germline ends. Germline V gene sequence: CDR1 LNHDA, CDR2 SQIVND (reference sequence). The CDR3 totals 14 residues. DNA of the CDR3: TGTGCCAGTAGTATCGGGGGTGGGAACACTGAAGCTTTCTTT. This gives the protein CASSIGGGNTEAFF.

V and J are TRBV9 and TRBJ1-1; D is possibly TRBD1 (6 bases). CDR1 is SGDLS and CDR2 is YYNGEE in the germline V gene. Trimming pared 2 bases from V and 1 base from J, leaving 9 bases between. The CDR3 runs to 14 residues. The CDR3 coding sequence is TGTGCCAGCAGCGTGGGGACAACGAACACTGAAGCTTTCTTT. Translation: CASSVGTTNTEAFF. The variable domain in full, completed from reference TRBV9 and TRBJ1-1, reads DSGVTQTPKHLITATGQRVTLRCSPRSGDLSVYWYQQSLDQGLQFLIQYYNGEERAKGNILERFSAQQFPDLHSELNLSSLELGDSALYFCASSVGTTNTEAFFGQGTRLTVV.

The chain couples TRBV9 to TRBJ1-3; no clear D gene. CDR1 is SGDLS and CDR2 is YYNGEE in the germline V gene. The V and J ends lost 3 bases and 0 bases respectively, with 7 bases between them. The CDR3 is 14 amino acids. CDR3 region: CASSESGSGNTIYF. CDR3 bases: TGTGCCAGCAGCGAATCAGGCTCTGGAAACACCATATATTTT.

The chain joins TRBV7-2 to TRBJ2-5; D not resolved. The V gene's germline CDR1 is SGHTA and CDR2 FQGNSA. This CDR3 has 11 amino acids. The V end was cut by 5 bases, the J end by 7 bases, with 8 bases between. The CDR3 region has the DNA TGTGCCAGCAGCAGTACGGGGACCCAGTACTTC. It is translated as CASSSTGTQYF.

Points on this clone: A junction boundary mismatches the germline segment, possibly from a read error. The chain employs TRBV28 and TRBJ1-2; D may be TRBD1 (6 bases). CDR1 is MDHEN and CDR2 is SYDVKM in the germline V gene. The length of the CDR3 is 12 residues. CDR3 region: CASSSSPGEGAF. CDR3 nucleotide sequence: TGTGCCAGCAGTTCCTCCCCAGGGGAAGGTGCCTTC.

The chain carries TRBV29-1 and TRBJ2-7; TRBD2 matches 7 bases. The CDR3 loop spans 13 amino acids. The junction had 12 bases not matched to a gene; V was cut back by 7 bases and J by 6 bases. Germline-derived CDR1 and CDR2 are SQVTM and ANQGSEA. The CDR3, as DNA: TGCAGCGCCCTGTGGGGAGGGGTTGGCGAGCAGTACTTC. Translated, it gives CSALWGGVGEQYF.

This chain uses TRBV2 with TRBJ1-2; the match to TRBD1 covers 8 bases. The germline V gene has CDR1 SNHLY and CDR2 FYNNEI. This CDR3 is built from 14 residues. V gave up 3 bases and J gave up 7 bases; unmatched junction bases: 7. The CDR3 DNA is TGTGCCAGCAGTGACGGCGGGACAGGTAGTGGCTACACCTTC. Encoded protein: CASSDGGTGSGYTF. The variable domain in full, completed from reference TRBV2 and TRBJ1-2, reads EPEVTQTPSHQVTQMGQEVILRCVPISNHLYFYWYRQILGQKVEFLVSFYNNEISEKSEIFDDQFSVERPDGSNFTLKIRSTKLEDSAMYFCASSDGGTGSGYTFGSGTRLTVV.

CDR3 sequence: CASSYRSGGHSTEAFF. DNA for the CDR3: TGTGCCAGCAGCTATAGGTCCGGGGGGCATAGCACTGAAGCTTTCTTT. The genes are TRBV7-9 and TRBJ1-1; D is possibly TRBD1 (6 bases). V lost 4 bases and J 4 bases, leaving 19 bases between the germline ends. Germline V gives CDR1 SEHNR, CDR2 FQNEAQ (reference sequence). This CDR3 spans 16 amino acids.

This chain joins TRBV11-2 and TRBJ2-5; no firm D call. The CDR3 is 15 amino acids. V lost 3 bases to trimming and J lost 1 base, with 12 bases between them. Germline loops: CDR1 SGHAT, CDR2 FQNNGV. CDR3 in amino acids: CASSLTNGFQETQYF. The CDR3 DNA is TGTGCCAGCAGCTTGACCAATGGGTTCCAAGAGACCCAGTACTTC. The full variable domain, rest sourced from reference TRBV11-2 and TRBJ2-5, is EAGVAQSPRYKIIEKRQSVAFWCNPISGHATLYWYQQILGQGPKLLIQFQNNGVVDDSQLPKDRFSAERLKGVDSTLKIQPAKLEDSAVYLCASSLTNGFQETQYFGPGTRLLVL.

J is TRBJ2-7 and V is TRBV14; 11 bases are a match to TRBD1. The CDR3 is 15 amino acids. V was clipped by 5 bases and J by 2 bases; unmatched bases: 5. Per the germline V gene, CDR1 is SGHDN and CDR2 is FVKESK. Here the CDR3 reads CASSSRDRGTYEQYF. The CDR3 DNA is TGTGCCAGCAGCTCCAGGGACAGGGGGACCTACGAGCAGTACTTC.

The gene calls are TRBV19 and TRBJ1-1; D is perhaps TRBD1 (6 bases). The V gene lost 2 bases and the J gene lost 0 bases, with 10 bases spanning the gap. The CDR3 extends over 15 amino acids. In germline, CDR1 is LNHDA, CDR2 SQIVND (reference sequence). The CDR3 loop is CASSILDRMNTEAFF. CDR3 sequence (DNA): TGTGCCAGTAGTATATTAGACAGGATGAACACTGAAGCTTTCTTT.

CDR3 sequence (DNA): TGTGCCAGCAGTGAACTACGGGACAGGGCCAGCAAAAACATTCAGTACTTC. Translating gives CASSELRDRASKNIQYF. The chain joins TRBV2 to TRBJ2-4; 9 nucleotides agree with TRBD1. V dropped 2 bases and J dropped 3; count of bases not matched to a gene: 8. Per germline, CDR1 SNHLY and CDR2 FYNNEI. The CDR3 length is 17 residues.

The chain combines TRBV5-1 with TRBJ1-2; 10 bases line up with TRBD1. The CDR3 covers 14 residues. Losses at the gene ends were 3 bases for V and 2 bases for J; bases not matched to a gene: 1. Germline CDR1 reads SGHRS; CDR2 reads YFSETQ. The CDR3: CASSSDRGNYGYTF. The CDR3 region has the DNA TGCGCCAGCAGCTCGGACAGGGGGAACTATGGCTACACCTTC.